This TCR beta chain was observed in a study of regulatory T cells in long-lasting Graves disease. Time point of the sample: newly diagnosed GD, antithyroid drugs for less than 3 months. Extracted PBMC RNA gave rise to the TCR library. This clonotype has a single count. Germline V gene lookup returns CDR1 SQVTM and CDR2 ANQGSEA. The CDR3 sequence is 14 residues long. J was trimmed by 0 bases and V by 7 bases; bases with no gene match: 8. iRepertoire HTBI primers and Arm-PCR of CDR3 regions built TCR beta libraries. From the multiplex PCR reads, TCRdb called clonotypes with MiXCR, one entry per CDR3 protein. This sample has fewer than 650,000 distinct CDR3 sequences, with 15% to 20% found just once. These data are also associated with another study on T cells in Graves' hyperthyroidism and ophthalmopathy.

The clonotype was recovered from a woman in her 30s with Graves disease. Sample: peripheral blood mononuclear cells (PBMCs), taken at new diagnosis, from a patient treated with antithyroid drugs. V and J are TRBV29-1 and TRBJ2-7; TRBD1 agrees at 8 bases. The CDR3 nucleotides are TGCAGCGGTCTCGACAGGGGAGGCTCCTACGAGCAGTACTTC. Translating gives CSGLDRGGSYEQYF.